The 9 T cell receptor beta chains below were found in one sample sequenced in a study of T cells in Graves' hyperthyroidism and ophthalmopathy. The source material, RNA transcripts, was used to amplify TCR beta CDR3 regions. A set of HTBI primers served as the primers for a first-round RT-PCR of the TCR CDR3. In TCRdb, the multiplex PCR reads were re-called with MiXCR into one record per CDR3 protein. The table lists approximately 400,000 distinct CDR3 sequences, approximately 25% of them singletons. Sequencing input: blood. These receptors were collected from a man aged 45-60 years with Graves' hyperthyroidism.

This clonotype was observed at least ten times. The V gene is TRBV11-2, the J gene TRBJ2-1; 9 positions agree with TRBD2. There are 16 residues in the CDR3. V dropped 1 base and J dropped 4; count of bases not matched to a gene: 5. The germline CDR1 and CDR2 sequences are SGHAT and FQNNGV. The CDR3: CASSLVETSGYNEQFF. CDR3 nucleotides: TGTGCCAGCAGCTTAGTTGAGACTAGCGGATACAATGAGCAGTTCTTC.

This clonotype was observed many times. This chain links TRBV5-1 with TRBJ2-3, with 8 bases lining up with TRBD1. The V gene end was trimmed by 3 bases and the J gene end by 3 bases; junction bases not matched to a gene: 6. Germline V gives CDR1 SGHRS, CDR2 YFSETQ. CDR3 size: 15 residues. The chain's CDR3 is CASSSRTGTTDTQYF. The CDR3 bases are TGCGCCAGCAGCTCCAGGACAGGGACGACAGATACGCAGTATTTT.

This clonotype was picked up a small number of times. The chain combines TRBV24-1 with TRBJ2-3; no firm D call. CDR3 length: 16 amino acids. CDR1 is KGHDR and CDR2 is SFDVKD in the germline V gene. V gave up 0 bases and J gave up 0 bases, with 9 bases separating them. Here the CDR3 DNA reads TGTGCCACCAGTGATTTGGAGCGATCTAGCACAGATACGCAGTATTTT. It yields the protein CATSDLERSSTDTQYF.

This chain links TRBV7-6 with TRBJ2-7; D unresolved. V was trimmed by 5 bases and J by 3 bases, leaving 11 bases between them. There are 13 residues in the CDR3. Germline lookup yields CDR1 SGHVS and CDR2 FNYEAQ. In DNA, the CDR3 is TGTGCCAGCAGCCAAAGTCCCTTCTACGAGCAGTACTTC. Encoded protein: CASSQSPFYEQYF. Complete variable domain (other parts from reference TRBV7-6 and TRBJ2-7): GAGVSQSPRYKVTKRGQDVALRCDPISGHVSLYWYRQALGQGPEFLTYFNYEAQQDKSGLPNDRFSAERPEGSISTLTIQRTEQRDSAMYRCASSQSPFYEQYFGPGTRLTVT.

This clonotype showed up many times. The chain employs TRBV5-1 and TRBJ2-1; TRBD2 matches at 11 bases. This CDR3 is built from 15 residues. V trimming: 3 bases; J trimming: 8 bases; junction bases outside the gene matches: 7. CDR1 is SGHRS and CDR2 is YFSETQ in the germline V gene. CDR3 loop: CASSSLAGGDDEQFF. CDR3 coding DNA: TGCGCCAGCAGCTCATTAGCGGGAGGGGACGATGAGCAGTTCTTC.

A few counts support this clonotype. The CDR3 loop reads CASSLGRLTQETQYF. The CDR3 bases are TGTGCCAGCAGCTTAGGCCGACTCACACAAGAGACCCAGTACTTC. This chain uses TRBV13 with TRBJ2-5; D unresolved. Germline V CDR1 and CDR2: PRHDT, FYEKMQ (reference sequence). The CDR3 is 15 amino acids. With 0 bases removed from V and 2 bases from J, the gap between germline ends came to 10 bases.

This clonotype was observed a handful of times. This chain joins TRBV28 and TRBJ2-1; maybe TRBD1 (6 bases). Trimming stripped 2 bases from V and 7 bases from J, with 9 bases between. The CDR3 covers 13 residues. The V gene's germline CDR1 is MDHEN and CDR2 SYDVKM. The DNA for the CDR3 is TGTGCCAGCAGTTTACCCAGGGGAAATGAGCAGTTCTTC. Protein: CASSLPRGNEQFF.

Many counts were recorded for this clonotype. The chain combines TRBV7-9 with TRBJ1-1; possible D gene TRBD1, 6 bases. Per the germline V gene, CDR1 is SEHNR and CDR2 is FQNEAQ (reference sequence). CDR3 length: 14 residues. Deletions cut 6 bases from V and 3 bases from J, with 14 bases between. The CDR3 DNA reads TGTGCCAGCAGTAAGGGGGACCTGCACACTGAAGCTTTCTTT. Translation gives CASSKGDLHTEAFF.

This clonotype has a handful of counts. The rearrangement joins TRBV12-3 or TRBV12-4 to TRBJ2-2; D not resolved. The CDR3 length is 13 residues. Trimming removed 7 bases from V and 9 bases from J, with 15 bases in between. CDR3 in amino acids: CASTHPPYRELFF. The CDR3 coding sequence is TGTGCCAGCACCCACCCCCCCTATAGGGAGCTGTTTTTT.